This TCR beta chain appears in the sequencing data of a study of blood T cell repertoires in COVID-19 (dated by TCRdb to about 2020). Study-wide context: Samples covering the acute and convalescent phases of COVID-19 were provided by collaborators in the United States, Italy and Spain. The prospective study material was composed of cDNA or gDNA derived from T cells, B-cell-depleted T cells, or PBMCs. The dataset comprised deeply sampled blood TCRbeta repertoires from subjects exposed to, actively infected with, or recovered from COVID-19. Samples were obtained from the ongoing ImmuneRACE study (first 160 participants) and from over 1,000 subjects provided by 6 global collaborators. A freely available public database, intended as a resource for researchers studying the immune response to SARS-CoV-2, is where the repertoires were released. Sample metadata almost always included a de-identified subject ID, COVID-19 status, age in years and sex. Where available, HLA class I and class II types were taken from metadata supplied by the sample provider and were not determined by assay-based typing. The paper as a whole reports these results and caveats: How much clinical and demographic metadata was included differed by source and by participant, and the metadata was provided uncurated.

In regard to this clone: Its antigen has not been determined. No much larger clonotype is one base removed from it; base qualities were not supplied.

In Seattle, one collaborating source enrolled patients while the infection was active and tracked those patients longitudinally over the course of disease. Each collaborating institution followed its own protocols to collect whole blood in K2EDTA tubes. Collaborator samples were shipped for TCRbeta analysis as frozen whole blood, isolated PBMCs, or DNA extracted from either sample type. From V the trimming removes 2 bases and from J it removes 6 bases, while the gene matches leave 0 bases of the junction unaccounted for. CDR3 length: 12 amino acids, cysteine to phenylalanine. Only CDR3 DNA remains: 36 bases, in frame from the first base. Reading the germline V gene gives CDR1 SGHRS and CDR2 YFSETQ. TCRbeta CDR3 regions were amplified from genomic DNA by means of the immunoSEQ Assay, a bias-controlled multiplex PCR. As for the authors' bioinformatics: Within the assay, amplification of reference gene primers was used to estimate how many nucleated cells each sample contained. Sequence reads were collapsed and filtered to measure the absolute abundance of every unique TCRbeta CDR3 rearrangement. For each sample, productive Simpson clonality was calculated as the square root of Simpson's diversity index over productive rearrangements. Imported from immuneACCESS, the table was reduced by TCRdb to in-frame sequences with V and J called. These copies leave out some clones; in studies compared against another copy, an unresolved V gene accounts for under half, and the cause of the remainder is not known. V, J and clone size were drawn from that table, and D and trimming were deduced from the DNA. Here the sample has 100,000 to 150,000 clones; roughly 85% occur a single time. The ten most abundant clones make up 3.2% of the sample.

This TCR was sampled from a woman aged 80 or older with COVID-19, enrolled during active disease. The sample comprised peripheral blood. The chain is encoded by TRBV5-1 joined to TRBJ1-2; 8 central nucleotides agree with TRBD1. The CDR3 protein: CASSLQGDGYTF. The nucleotide sequence reads as follows: TGCGCCAGCAGCTTACAGGGGGATGGCTACACCTTC. Joined to the reference TRBV5-1 and TRBJ1-2 proteins, this CDR3 gives the full variable domain: KAGVTQTPRYLIKTRGQQVTLSCSPISGHRSVSWYQQTPGQGLQFLFEYFSETQRNKGNFPGRFSGRQFSNSRSEMNVSTLELGDSALYLCASSLQGDGYTFGSGTRLTVV.